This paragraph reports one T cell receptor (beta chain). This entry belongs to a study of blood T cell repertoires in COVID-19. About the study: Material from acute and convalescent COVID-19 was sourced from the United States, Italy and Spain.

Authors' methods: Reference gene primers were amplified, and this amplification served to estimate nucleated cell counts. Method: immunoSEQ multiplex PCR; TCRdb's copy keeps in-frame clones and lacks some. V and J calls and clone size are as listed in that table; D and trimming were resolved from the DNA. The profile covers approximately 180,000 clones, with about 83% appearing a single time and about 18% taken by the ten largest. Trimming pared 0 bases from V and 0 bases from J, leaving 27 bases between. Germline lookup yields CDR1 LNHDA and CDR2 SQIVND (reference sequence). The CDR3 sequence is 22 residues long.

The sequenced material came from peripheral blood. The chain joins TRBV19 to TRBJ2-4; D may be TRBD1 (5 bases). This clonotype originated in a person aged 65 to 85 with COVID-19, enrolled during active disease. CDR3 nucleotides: TGTGCCAGTAGTATAGACCCCTTGCAGGACATTGCCCCATCCACAGCCAAAAACATTCAGTACTTC. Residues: CASSIDPLQDIAPSTAKNIQYF.